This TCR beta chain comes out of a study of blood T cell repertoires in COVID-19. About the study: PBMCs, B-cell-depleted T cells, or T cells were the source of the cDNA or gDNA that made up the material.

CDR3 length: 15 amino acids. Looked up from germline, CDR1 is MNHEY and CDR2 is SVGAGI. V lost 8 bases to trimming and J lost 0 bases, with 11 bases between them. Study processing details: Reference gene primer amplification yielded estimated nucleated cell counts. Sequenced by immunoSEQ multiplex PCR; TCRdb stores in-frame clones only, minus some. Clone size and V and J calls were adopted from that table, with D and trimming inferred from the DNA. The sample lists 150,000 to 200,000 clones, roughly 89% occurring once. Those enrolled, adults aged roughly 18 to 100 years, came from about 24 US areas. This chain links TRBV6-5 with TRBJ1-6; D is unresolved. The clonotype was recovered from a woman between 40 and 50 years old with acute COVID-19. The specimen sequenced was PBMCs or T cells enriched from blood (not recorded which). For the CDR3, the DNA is TGTGCCAGCGGAGGGAGTTACTCCTATAATTCACCCCTCCACTTT. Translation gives CASGGSYSYNSPLHF.